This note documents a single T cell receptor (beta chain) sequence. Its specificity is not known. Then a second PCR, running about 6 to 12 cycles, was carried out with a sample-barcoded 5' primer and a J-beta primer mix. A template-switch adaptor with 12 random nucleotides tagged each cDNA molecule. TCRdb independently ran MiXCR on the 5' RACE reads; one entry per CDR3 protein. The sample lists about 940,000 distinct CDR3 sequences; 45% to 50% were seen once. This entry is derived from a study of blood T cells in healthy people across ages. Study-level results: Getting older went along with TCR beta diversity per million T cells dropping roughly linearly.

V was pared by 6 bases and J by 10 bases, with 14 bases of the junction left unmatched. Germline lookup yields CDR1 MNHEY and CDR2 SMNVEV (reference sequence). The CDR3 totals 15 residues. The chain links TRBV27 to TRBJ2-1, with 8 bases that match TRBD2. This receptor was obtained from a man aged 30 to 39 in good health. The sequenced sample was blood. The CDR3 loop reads CASRKGLEREYEQFF. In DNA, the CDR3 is TGTGCCAGCAGAAAGGGACTAGAGAGGGAATACGAGCAGTTCTTC.